This T cell receptor beta chain was identified during a study of shared clonotypes between healthy human individuals. Some 28,000 T cell genomes (around 200 ng DNA) went into each sorted-subset replicate. Data came from immunoSEQ multiplex PCR; TCRdb stores just in-frame clones and leaves some out. Of approximately 1.9 million clones detected, 90% to 95% appear once; the ten largest clones hold about 1.7%. Trimming removed 0 bases from V and 1 base from J, with 13 bases in between. The CDR3 spans 16 residues. CDR1 is SGHKS, CDR2 YYEKEE, per germline (reference sequence). Naive CD8 cells lacked CD45RO, underwent positive selection for CCR7 and left out terminally differentiated effector memory CD45RA+ cells.

The sample comprised naive CD8+ T cells from PBMCs. The clonotype comes from a man aged 18 to 29 in good health. Some clones in this sample may be carry-over from other donors' samples. The chain joins TRBV5-5 to TRBJ1-2; D is ambiguous. In DNA form, the CDR3 reads TGTGCCAGCAGCTTGGGCGGCGCAGGACTTAACTATGGCTACACCTTC. It specifies CASSLGGAGLNYGYTF.